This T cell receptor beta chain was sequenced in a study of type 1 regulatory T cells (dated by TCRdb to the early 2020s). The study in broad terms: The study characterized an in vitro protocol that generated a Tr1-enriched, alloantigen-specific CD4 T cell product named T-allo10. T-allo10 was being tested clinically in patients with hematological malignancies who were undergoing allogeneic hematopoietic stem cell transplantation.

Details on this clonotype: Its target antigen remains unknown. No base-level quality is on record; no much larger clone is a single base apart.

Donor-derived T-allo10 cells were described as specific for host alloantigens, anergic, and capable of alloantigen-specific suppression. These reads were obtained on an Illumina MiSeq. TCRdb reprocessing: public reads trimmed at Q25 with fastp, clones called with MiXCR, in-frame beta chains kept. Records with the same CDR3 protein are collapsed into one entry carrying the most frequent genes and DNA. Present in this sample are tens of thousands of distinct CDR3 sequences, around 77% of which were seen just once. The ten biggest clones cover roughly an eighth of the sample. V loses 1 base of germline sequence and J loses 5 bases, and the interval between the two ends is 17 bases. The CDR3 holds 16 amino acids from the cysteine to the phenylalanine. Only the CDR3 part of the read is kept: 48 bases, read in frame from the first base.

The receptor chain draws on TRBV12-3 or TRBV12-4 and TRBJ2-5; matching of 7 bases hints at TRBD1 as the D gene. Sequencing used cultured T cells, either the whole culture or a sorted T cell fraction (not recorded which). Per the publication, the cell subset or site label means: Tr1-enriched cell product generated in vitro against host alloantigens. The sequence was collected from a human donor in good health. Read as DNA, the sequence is TGTGCCAGCAGTTTAGATACATGGAGGGGACAGGAGACCCAGTACTTC. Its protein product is CASSLDTWRGQETQYF.